One sample yielded the 28 T cell receptor beta chains listed below, sequenced in a study of T-cell memory formation after mild COVID-19. Each CDR3 protein gets one entry after TCRdb re-called the 5' RACE reads with MiXCR. The sample lists roughly 300,000 distinct CDR3 sequences, 15% to 20% occurring once. The sample consisted of PBMCs or a T cell subset sorted from them (not recorded which). The receptors derive from a young man who had mild COVID-19 (a few samples of this study predate the infection). Cell type and time point are not known.

The sample holds many counts of this clonotype. J is TRBJ2-7 and V is TRBV5-1, with 8 bases aligning to TRBD1. Germline V gives CDR1 SGHRS, CDR2 YFSETQ. The CDR3 spans 15 residues. V lost 0 bases and J lost 6; bases outside the gene matches: 8. The CDR3 region is CASSLGGQGALEQYF. The CDR3 nucleotides read TGCGCCAGCAGCTTGGGGGGGCAGGGGGCCCTCGAGCAGTACTTC.

In this sample, this clonotype turned up a few times. The V and J genes are TRBV20-1 and TRBJ1-1; 8 nucleotides match TRBD1. Unmatched junction bases numbered 10, after V lost 8 bases and J lost 2 bases. CDR1 and CDR2 from the germline V gene are DFQATT and SNEGSKA (reference sequence). The CDR3 spans 14 residues. As DNA, the CDR3 is TGCAGTTCATATAGGGGACAGGTTAACACTGAAGCTTTCTTT. It yields the protein CSSYRGQVNTEAFF.

The chain joins TRBV11-2 to TRBJ2-3; TRBD2 matches 8 bases. The CDR3 runs 15 residues. V lost 4 bases to trimming and J lost 4 bases; unmatched junction nucleotides: 7. The germline V gene encodes CDR1 SGHAT and CDR2 FQNNGV. CDR3 bases: TGTGCCAGCAGCTCGCCGGGACTAGGGGCAGATACGCAGTATTTT. It translates to CASSSPGLGADTQYF.

The gene calls are TRBV5-1 and TRBJ2-1; D may match TRBD1 or TRBD2 (5 bases each). The CDR3 contains 14 residues. Trimming pared 4 bases from V and 4 bases from J, leaving 12 bases between. The germline V gene encodes CDR1 SGHRS and CDR2 YFSETQ. The DNA for the CDR3 is TGCGCCAGCAGCATGGGACCGGCGTACAATGAGCAGTTCTTC. Its protein is CASSMGPAYNEQFF.

This clonotype has only a few counts. The V gene is TRBV5-1, the J gene TRBJ2-1, with 7 bases identical to TRBD2. V shed 0 bases, J shed 5 bases, and the junction held 8 bases outside the gene matches. The CDR3 runs to 16 residues. The germline CDR1 and CDR2 sequences are SGHRS and YFSETQ. This chain's CDR3 is CASSLVGRGENNEQFF. In DNA, the CDR3 is TGCGCCAGCAGCTTGGTCGGTCGGGGGGAGAACAATGAGCAGTTCTTC.

This clonotype was seen a single time. The V call is TRBV3-2, the J call TRBJ1-1; the D call TRBD1 from the table was never checked on the DNA. TRBV3-2 is deemed a pseudogene. The CDR3 runs to 16 residues. CDR3 protein: CSSSQAAQGANTEAFF. CDR3 coding DNA: TGTTCCAGCAGCCAAGCAGCACAGGGGGCGAACACTGAAGCTTTCTTT.

This clonotype was detected only a few times. The chain employs TRBV7-2 and TRBJ1-1; D unresolved. From germline, CDR1 is SGHTA and CDR2 FQGNSA. V shed 5 bases and J shed 3 bases, with 13 bases lying between them. The CDR3 is 14 amino acids. Written as DNA, the CDR3 is TGTGCCAGCAGCCTCCGTCCGGGCTACACTGAAGCTTTCTTT. Translating gives CASSLRPGYTEAFF.

This clonotype showed up just a few times. This chain connects TRBV5-1 to TRBJ1-2; D is ambiguous. Germline loops: CDR1 SGHRS, CDR2 YFSETQ. This CDR3 comprises 13 residues. V lost 4 bases and J 8 bases, leaving 15 bases between the germline ends. In DNA, the CDR3 is TGCGCCAGCAGCCTCGGACGAAGCGACGGCTACACCTTC. This sequence encodes CASSLGRSDGYTF.

The rearrangement joins TRBV7-2 to TRBJ1-1; TRBD1 is a possible D gene (6 bases). The V gene's germline CDR1 is SGHTA and CDR2 FQGNSA. The CDR3 is 15 residues long. Between the trimmed V and J ends, which lost 5 bases and 1 base, there was a span of 14 bases. The CDR3 sequence: CASSHGGHRNTEAFF. CDR3 DNA: TGTGCCAGCAGCCACGGGGGACATCGGAACACTGAAGCTTTCTTT.

V and J are TRBV18 and TRBJ1-2, with D unresolved. CDR3 length: 14 residues. The germline CDR1 and CDR2 sequences are KGHSH and LQKENI. Trimming took 3 bases from V and 1 from J, leaving 9 bases between them. CDR3 loop: CASSPREFNYGYTF. For the CDR3, the DNA is TGTGCCAGCTCACCTCGGGAGTTTAACTATGGCTACACCTTC.

This clonotype was seen many times. J is TRBJ2-5 and V is TRBV4-2; no firm D call. Germline loops: CDR1 LGHNA, CDR2 YNFKEQ. V lost 0 bases and J lost 2, with 10 bases in between. The CDR3 loop spans 15 amino acids. Here the CDR3 reads CASSQDRPGQETQYF. CDR3 nucleotide sequence: TGTGCCAGCAGCCAAGATCGTCCAGGACAAGAGACCCAGTACTTC.

This clonotype was counted only a few times. The rearrangement links TRBV12-3 or TRBV12-4 to TRBJ1-4; D gene ambiguous. This CDR3 has 12 amino acids. Trimming removed 6 bases from V and 8 bases from J, with 10 bases in between. The CDR3 nucleotides read TGTGCCAGCAGCCTTCAACAAGAAAAACTGTTTTTT. This gives the protein CASSLQQEKLFF.

This clonotype was counted a single time. CDR3 sequence (DNA): TGCGCCAGCTCGGGCGGGCGATATGGCTACACCTTC. Encoded protein: CASSGGRYGYTF. V gene TRBV5-1 combines with J gene TRBJ1-2; no definite D call. V lost 7 bases to trimming and J lost 5 bases, with 12 bases between them. The CDR3 sequence is 12 residues long. Germline lookup yields CDR1 SGHRS and CDR2 YFSETQ.

There are a few counts of this clonotype. The CDR3 loop is CASSPRAGDTQYF. The CDR3 DNA follows: TGTGCCAGCAGCCCTAGGGCGGGGGATACGCAGTATTTT. V usage is TRBV7-2 and J usage is TRBJ2-3, with TRBD2 as a possible D gene (6 bases). With 5 bases removed from V and 6 bases from J, the gap between germline ends came to 12 bases. The CDR3 runs 13 residues. Germline lookup yields CDR1 SGHTA and CDR2 FQGNSA.

The table lists this clonotype with many counts. The chain uses TRBV4-1 and TRBJ2-1; 8 bases line up with TRBD1. Germline values: CDR1 MGHRA, CDR2 YSYEKL. The CDR3 loop spans 14 amino acids. J gave up 7 bases and V 0 bases, and 2 bases lay outside the gene matches. This CDR3 reads CASSQDTGGNEQFF. The CDR3 region has the DNA TGCGCCAGCAGCCAAGACACAGGGGGAAATGAGCAGTTCTTC.

This clonotype was observed a few times. The rearrangement joins TRBV12-3 or TRBV12-4 to TRBJ1-1, with D unresolved. The CDR3 has 13 residues. Trimming removed 7 bases from V and 1 base from J, with 10 bases in between. The CDR3 sequence is CASNEYRNTEAFF. The CDR3, as DNA: TGTGCCAGCAACGAGTACAGGAACACTGAAGCTTTCTTT.

This clonotype was detected a few times. In DNA form, the CDR3 reads TGTGCCATCAGTGTCTCGGACAGGGGTAGCAATCAGCCCCAGCATTTT. Its protein product is CAISVSDRGSNQPQHF. The chain couples TRBV10-3 to TRBJ1-5, with 9 bases that match TRBD1. The germline V gene encodes CDR1 ENHRY and CDR2 SYGVKD. The ends lost 4 bases at V and 0 bases at J; junction bases unmatched: 4. The CDR3 is 16 amino acids.

The rearrangement uses TRBV2 and TRBJ2-2, with 10 bases matching TRBD1. The CDR3 extends over 16 amino acids. Germline trimming cut 4 bases from V and 1 base from J; bases unmatched to any gene: 3. Germline CDR1 and CDR2: SNHLY and FYNNEI. CDR3 sequence reads: CASSGRDRGNTGELFF. As DNA, the CDR3 is TGTGCCAGCAGTGGCCGGGACAGGGGGAACACCGGGGAGCTGTTTTTT.

In DNA, the CDR3 is TGTGCCAGCAGTTATGGGACATCGGACGAGCAGTACGTC. This encodes CASSYGTSDEQYV. The chain has TRBV5-6 and TRBJ2-7; D possibly corresponds to TRBD1 (6 bases). Germline V CDR1 and CDR2: SGHDT, YYEEEE. This CDR3 region has 13 residues. The V end lost 5 bases, the J end lost 5 bases, and 14 bases lay between the germline ends.

This clonotype occurred a few times. V usage is TRBV18 and J usage is TRBJ1-5, with TRBD1 matching over 7 bases. J was trimmed by 0 bases and V by 3 bases; bases with no gene match: 8. Germline values: CDR1 KGHSH, CDR2 LQKENI. This CDR3 comprises 17 residues. In DNA form, the CDR3 reads TGTGCCAGCTCACCCTGGACAGGATCCGGTAGCAATCAGCCCCAGCATTTT. Its translation is CASSPWTGSGSNQPQHF. Full variable domain (missing parts from reference TRBV18 and TRBJ1-5): NAGVMQNPRHLVRRRGQEARLRCSPMKGHSHVYWYRQLPEEGLKFMVYLQKENIIDESGMPKERFSAEFPKEGPSILRIQQVVRGDSAAYFCASSPWTGSGSNQPQHFGDGTRLSIL.

The V and J genes are TRBV6-2 or TRBV6-3 and TRBJ1-2, with D uncertain. The germline CDR1 and CDR2 sequences are MNHEY and SVGEGT. Trimming cost V 3 bases and J 4 bases, with 12 bases left between them. This CDR3 spans 14 amino acids. The CDR3 here is CASSYNLNSYGYTF. CDR3 bases: TGTGCCAGCAGTTATAATCTCAACTCCTATGGCTACACCTTC.

J is TRBJ1-1 and V is TRBV5-5; D is uncertain. Trimming removed 1 base at V and 5 bases at J, with 15 bases between. Looked up from germline, CDR1 is SGHKS and CDR2 is YYEKEE (reference sequence). The CDR3 spans 15 residues. The CDR3 here is CASSLHGSLTTEAFF. CDR3 DNA: TGTGCCAGCAGCTTGCACGGGAGTCTTACTACTGAAGCTTTCTTT.

This sequence joins TRBV15 and TRBJ1-5, with TRBD1 as a possible D gene (5 bases). V was shortened by 0 bases and J by 7 bases, with 7 bases between the two germline ends. This CDR3 region has 13 residues. Germline V gene data show CDR1 as LNHNV and CDR2 as YYDKDF (reference sequence). Written as DNA, the CDR3 is TGTGCCACCAGCAGAGACAGGGACCAGCCCCAGCATTTT. The encoded protein is CATSRDRDQPQHF.

This clonotype was observed a few times. This rearrangement joins TRBV13 to TRBJ1-6; possibly TRBD1 for D (5 bases). The V end lost 5 bases, the J end lost 14 bases, and 16 bases lay between the germline ends. Germline lookup yields CDR1 PRHDT and CDR2 FYEKMQ (reference sequence). CDR3 length equals 13 residues. The CDR3 bases are TGTGCCAGCAGCCCGGATGGGAGGGGCACCCTCCACTTT. This sequence encodes CASSPDGRGTLHF.

This chain connects TRBV7-8 to TRBJ2-5, with TRBD1 matching 7 bases. Germline-derived CDR1 and CDR2 are SGHVS and FQNEAQ. The junction had 7 bases not matched to a gene; V was cut back by 5 bases and J by 4 bases. This CDR3 spans 14 amino acids. For the CDR3, the DNA is TGTGCCAGCAGCGACCGGACAGGTAGAGAGACCCAGTACTTC. This sequence encodes CASSDRTGRETQYF. Supplemented by reference TRBV7-8 and TRBJ2-5, the full variable domain reads GAGVSQSPRYKVAKRGQDVALRCDPISGHVSLFWYQQALGQGPEFLTYFQNEAQLDKSGLPSDRFFAERPEGSVSTLKIQRTQQEDSAVYLCASSDRTGRETQYFGPGTRLLVL.

A few counts support this clonotype. The chain recombines TRBV7-3 with TRBJ1-2; D remains unclear. CDR3 size: 16 residues. The V end was cut by 4 bases, the J end by 0 bases, with 15 bases between. Germline V gene lookup returns CDR1 SGHTA and CDR2 FQGTGA. CDR3 region: CASSSVFVKANYGYTF. The CDR3 coding sequence is TGTGCCAGCAGCTCGGTATTCGTGAAGGCTAACTATGGCTACACCTTC.

The chain joins TRBV20-1 to TRBJ2-7; 8 bases match TRBD1. Per the germline V gene, CDR1 is DFQATT and CDR2 is SNEGSKA (reference sequence). After removal of 3 bases from V and 4 bases from J, the junction contained 8 bases not matched to a gene. The CDR3 has 14 amino acids. The CDR3 here is CSASVGQGVYEQYF. The CDR3 coding sequence is TGCAGTGCTAGCGTCGGACAGGGAGTTTACGAGCAGTACTTC.

V usage is TRBV12-3 or TRBV12-4 and J usage is TRBJ1-4; 9 bases are a match to TRBD1. This CDR3 region has 16 residues. J lost 4 bases, V lost 5 bases, and 8 bases had no gene match. CDR3 DNA: TGTGCCAGCAGTACAGGGGGCTTTCGGAGTAATGAAAAACTGTTTTTT. This gives the protein CASSTGGFRSNEKLFF.